There are a few counts of the clone carrying this TCR beta chain. The target antigen is unknown. This sample was included in a study of cytomegalovirus exposure and HLA in healthy donors. Overall study context: Among the approximately 410 genotyped donors, more than 70% were placed in the Caucasian-associated ancestry cluster. Notes on the study in general: A prior analysis recorded that most TCR beta V segments were productive about 87% or about 30% of the time.

Germline trimming cut 5 bases from V and 4 bases from J; bases unmatched to any gene: 10. The CDR3 has 16 amino acids. CDR1 is MDHEN, CDR2 SYDVKM, per germline. PCR amplification relied on 60 Vbeta primers (plus 13 Jbeta primers). Methods used by the authors: Later, an analysis found about 80 million unique TCR beta chains, and 9.5 million to 12 million of these were shared. The repertoire was sequenced with immunoSEQ multiplex PCR; TCRdb's copy has only in-frame clones and lacks some. Clone size and V and J calls were adopted from that table, with D and trimming inferred from the DNA. In the table there are 110,000 to 150,000 clones, around 78% of which are singletons.

The material sequenced was PBMCs. The receptor's source is a woman in her late teens or twenties in good health and CMV-seropositive. V gene TRBV28 combines with J gene TRBJ2-1, with 8 bases fitting TRBD2. This chain's CDR3 is CASSLSTSGKYNEQFF. The CDR3 DNA sequence: TGTGCCAGCAGTCTATCAACTAGCGGTAAATACAATGAGCAGTTCTTC.